Detailed here is one T cell receptor beta chain. Its specificity is not known. CDR3 length equals 13 residues. The ends were cut back, 3 bases at V and 5 bases at J, with 8 bases in the middle. Germline CDR1 is MRHNA and CDR2 is SNTAGT. The source of the sample is a study of blood T cells in healthy people across ages. Study conclusions and caveats: Getting older went along with TCR beta diversity per million T cells dropping roughly linearly.

Together with a sample-barcoded 5' primer, a J-beta primer mix was included in a second PCR lasting about 6 to 12 cycles. Each cDNA molecule was tagged by a template-switch adaptor that had 12 random nucleotides. TCRdb ran MiXCR on the 5' RACE reads and lists one entry per CDR3 protein. The sample consists of approximately 700,000 distinct CDR3 sequences, approximately 29% of them appearing once. This receptor was obtained from an elderly woman in good health. Material: blood. The genes are TRBV6-4 and TRBJ2-1; D is unclear. The CDR3 here is CASSESANNEQFF. As DNA, the CDR3 is TGTGCCAGCAGTGAATCAGCTAACAATGAGCAGTTCTTC.